Detailed here is one T cell receptor beta chain. Profiled with immunoSEQ multiplex PCR; TCRdb holds only in-frame clones, not every one. Here the sample spans 250,000 to 350,000 clones, approximately 88% being singletons. The data were obtained in a study of blood T cell repertoires in COVID-19. Study background: Samples of COVID-19 (acute and convalescent) were obtained from the United States, Italy and Spain.

Per the germline V gene, CDR1 is GTSNPN and CDR2 is SVGIG (reference sequence). The V gene lost 0 bases and the J gene lost 0 bases, with 11 bases spanning the gap. The CDR3 has 15 amino acids. Patients of the Seattle cohort, enrolled during active infection, were followed longitudinally. V and J are TRBV30 and TRBJ1-2; no clear D. The receptor's source is a human donor with COVID-19, enrolled during active disease. The donor label of this sample is uncertain. The sequenced material came from peripheral blood. Here the CDR3 DNA reads TGTGCCTGGAGTGTACCTCGACACGCTAACTATGGCTACACCTTC. This encodes CAWSVPRHANYGYTF.